The 15 T cell receptor beta chains below come from one sample, sequenced in a study of T cell changes during pregnancy in multiple sclerosis. Profiling relied on immunoSEQ multiplex PCR, and the TCRdb table lists in-frame clones only, not all of them. The profile shows 40,000 to 60,000 clones, 85% to 95% of them singletons. The material was peripheral blood, obtained after pregnancy. The receptors were sampled from a female donor with multiple sclerosis, enrolled in a pregnancy study.

The chain joins TRBV6-1 to TRBJ1-5; 9 positions match TRBD1. CDR3 size: 17 residues. The ends lost 4 bases at V and 6 bases at J; junction bases unmatched: 13. Germline CDR1 MNHNS, CDR2 SASEGT. As DNA, the CDR3 is TGTGCCAGCAGTGCCAAGACCGGGACAGGGCCCCCTCAGCCCCAGCATTTT. Amino acids: CASSAKTGTGPPQPQHF.

This clone appeared a few times. V gene TRBV4-3 combines with J gene TRBJ1-2, with D perhaps matching TRBD1 (6 bases). Trimming stripped 0 bases from V and 2 bases from J, with 7 bases between. The CDR3 runs to 14 residues. The V gene's germline CDR1 is LGHNA and CDR2 YSLEER. CDR3 in DNA: TGCGCCAGCAGCCAAGAGGACAGCAACTATGGCTACACCTTC. It encodes CASSQEDSNYGYTF.

The gene calls are TRBV21-1 and TRBJ2-2; the table's D call, TRBD1, has no DNA check behind it. TRBV21-1 is a pseudogene locus. The CDR3 length is 15 residues. This chain's CDR3 is CASSLWDRPPGELFF. The DNA for the CDR3 is TGTGCCAGCAGCCTTTGGGACAGGCCACCCGGGGAGCTGTTTTTT.

CDR3 DNA: TGTGCCAGCACCCTAGGTTCCGTCCCTAATGAAAAACTGTTTTTT. It yields the protein CASTLGSVPNEKLFF. The chain combines TRBV7-8 with TRBJ1-4; unclear D gene. With 7 bases removed from V and 3 bases from J, the gap between germline ends came to 15 bases. The CDR3 has 15 residues. Germline CDR1 is SGHVS and CDR2 is FQNEAQ.

This chain connects TRBV15 to TRBJ2-2, with a weak D call TRBD2 (7 bases). With 4 bases removed from V and 8 bases from J, the gap between germline ends came to 26 bases. The CDR3 consists of 18 residues. The germline V gene encodes CDR1 LNHNV and CDR2 YYDKDF (reference sequence). The CDR3 loop is CATSTWGAGENFGGELFF. The CDR3 DNA sequence: TGTGCCACCAGCACGTGGGGGGCGGGGGAGAATTTTGGGGGGGAGCTGTTTTTT.

The J gene is TRBJ1-1, the V gene TRBV9; D is possibly TRBD1 (5 bases). V gave up 0 bases and J gave up 4 bases, with 16 bases separating them. The germline V gene has CDR1 SGDLS and CDR2 YYNGEE. The CDR3 totals 16 residues. Here the CDR3 reads CASSVGRGRAGTEAFF. CDR3 in DNA: TGTGCCAGCAGCGTAGGGAGGGGCAGGGCCGGCACTGAAGCTTTCTTT.

The chain employs TRBV6-1 and TRBJ2-7; 8 nucleotides agree with TRBD1. In germline, CDR1 is MNHNS, CDR2 SASEGT. The CDR3 totals 15 residues. Germline trimming cut 6 bases from V and 2 bases from J; bases unmatched to any gene: 9. The CDR3 loop reads CASRVGDRGTYEQYF. The CDR3 region has the DNA TGTGCCAGCAGGGTGGGAGACAGGGGAACCTACGAGCAGTACTTC.

The V gene is TRBV5-6, the J gene TRBJ2-3, with D perhaps TRBD2 (6 bases). The CDR3 is 15 amino acids. Germline CDR1 and CDR2: SGHDT and YYEEEE. V lost 2 bases and J lost 6, with 16 bases in between. CDR3 amino acids: CASSFETAAGDTQYF. As DNA, the CDR3 is TGTGCCAGCAGCTTCGAGACGGCCGCGGGGGATACGCAGTATTTT.

This chain connects TRBV12-5 to TRBJ2-3, with 11 bases identical to TRBD2. V gave up 6 bases and J gave up 1 base; unmatched junction bases: 6. CDR3 length: 16 residues. The germline CDR1 and CDR2 sequences are LGHNT and FRNRAP. The CDR3 region has the DNA TGTGCTAGTGGCGGACCGACTAGCGGGGGCACAGATACGCAGTATTTT. Protein product: CASGGPTSGGTDTQYF.

This clone was detected only once. This chain connects TRBV5-8 to TRBJ1-1; 7 bases fit TRBD1. Trimming removed 2 bases from V and 6 bases from J; junction bases left unmatched: 7. The germline CDR1 and CDR2 sequences are SGHTS and YDEGEE. The CDR3 spans 14 residues. CDR3 residues: CASSFWGRGPEAFF. The DNA for the CDR3 is TGTGCCAGCAGCTTTTGGGGAAGGGGGCCTGAAGCTTTCTTT.

V is TRBV5-5 and J is TRBJ1-1, with D hard to call. The V end lost 2 bases, the J end lost 0 bases, and 5 bases lay between the germline ends. This CDR3 contains 13 residues. CDR1 is SGHKS and CDR2 is YYEKEE in the germline V gene (reference sequence). The CDR3 DNA follows: TGTGCCAGCAGCTTCACGGTGAACACTGAAGCTTTCTTT. It translates to CASSFTVNTEAFF.

The chain has TRBV5-1 and TRBJ2-7; unclear D gene. CDR1 is SGHRS, CDR2 YFSETQ, per germline. V dropped 3 bases and J dropped 2 bases, with 9 bases sitting between them. The CDR3 consists of 13 residues. DNA for the CDR3: TGCGCCAGCAGCTGGGCAGAGCCCTACGAGCAGTACTTC. It yields the protein CASSWAEPYEQYF.

The chain combines TRBV15 with TRBJ2-7; weak D call: TRBD2 (5 bases). Germline values: CDR1 LNHNV, CDR2 YYDKDF (reference sequence). This CDR3 contains 16 residues. V dropped 1 base and J dropped 5 bases, with 18 bases sitting between them. This CDR3 is CATSRGRQAPNHEQYF. The CDR3 DNA reads TGTGCCACCAGCAGAGGGAGGCAAGCTCCGAACCACGAGCAGTACTTC.

This chain uses TRBV12-5 with TRBJ1-2, with 12 bases matching TRBD1. Germline V gene lookup returns CDR1 LGHNT and CDR2 FRNRAP. This CDR3 comprises 17 residues. V lost 7 bases to trimming and J lost 3 bases; unmatched junction nucleotides: 12. The CDR3 coding sequence is TGTGCTAGTGCCCAAATTCGGGGACAGGGGGCTGACTATGGCTACACCTTC. Protein sequence: CASAQIRGQGADYGYTF. Using reference TRBV12-5 and TRBJ1-2 for the parts outside the CDR3, the full variable domain is DARVTQTPRHKVTEMGQEVTMRCQPILGHNTVFWYRQTMMQGLELLAYFRNRAPLDDSGMPKDRFSAEMPDATLATLKIQPSEPRDSAVYFCASAQIRGQGADYGYTFGSGTRLTVV.

The chain employs TRBV18 and TRBJ2-4; 8 bases line up with TRBD1. The V gene's germline CDR1 is KGHSH and CDR2 LQKENI. The CDR3 covers 15 residues. V gave up 3 bases and J gave up 7 bases; unmatched junction bases: 8. The CDR3 region is CASSPDRGGLNIQYF. The CDR3 nucleotides are TGTGCCAGCTCACCCGACAGGGGCGGCTTGAACATTCAGTACTTC.